This T cell receptor beta chain was sequenced in a study of CD8 T cells in ankylosing spondylitis. This clonotype was detected many times. What it recognizes is unknown. Germline V gene lookup returns CDR1 MNHEY and CDR2 SVGAGI. The V end was cut by 0 bases, the J end by 2 bases, with 7 bases between. The CDR3 covers 15 residues. Study-wide findings and caveats: CD8+ cells made up the disease-linked clones, which were relatively rare in peripheral blood. Significant enrichment of disease-linked clones was reported in matched ankylosing spondylitis synovial fluid.

Quantitative 5'-RACE with molecular barcodes was used to make the TCR beta libraries. MiXCR, applied by TCRdb to the 5' RACE reads, yields one record per CDR3 protein. The data contain almost 45,000 distinct CDR3 sequences, around 10% of them singletons. Sequenced: blood, either unsorted or a sorted T cell fraction (not recorded which). The genes are TRBV6-5 and TRBJ2-2; the D gene is possibly TRBD2 (5 bases). This clonotype was obtained from a male donor with ankylosing spondylitis or in good health (not recorded which). The CDR3 region is CASSYSRANTGELFF. CDR3 nucleotide sequence: TGTGCCAGCAGTTACTCGAGGGCTAACACCGGGGAGCTGTTTTTT.